These 30 T cell receptor beta chains were all obtained from the same sample, sequenced in a study of blood T cell repertoires in COVID-19. The repertoire was sequenced with immunoSEQ multiplex PCR; TCRdb's copy has only in-frame clones and lacks some. The table has around 340,000 clones, about 86% seen once. The sample was peripheral blood. Source of these receptors: a woman aged 60-75 years with COVID-19, enrolled during active disease.

This clone showed up just a few times. DNA for the CDR3: TGTGCCATCAGTGGGCAGAACTACGAGCAGTACTTC. It encodes CAISGQNYEQYF. V gene TRBV10-3 combines with J gene TRBJ2-7; no firm D call. This CDR3 contains 12 residues. Deletions cut 4 bases from V and 3 bases from J, with 7 bases between. CDR1 and CDR2 (germline): ENHRY, SYGVKD.

The chain combines TRBV9 with TRBJ2-5; perhaps TRBD2 as D (5 bases). Trimming took 0 bases from V and 5 from J, leaving 8 bases between them. CDR1 and CDR2 from the germline V gene are SGDLS and YYNGEE. The CDR3 is 13 amino acids. CDR3 DNA sequence: TGTGCCAGCAGCGTAGATCTAGCCGAGACCCAGTACTTC. This translates into CASSVDLAETQYF.

This sequence joins TRBV5-1 and TRBJ1-1, with D maybe TRBD1 (6 bases). The CDR3 contains 15 residues. Trimming took off 1 base at V and 3 bases at J, with 13 bases between the two ends. The germline V gene has CDR1 SGHRS and CDR2 YFSETQ. CDR3 in DNA: TGCGCCAGCAGCTTGACAGGGCAGGGGCACACTGAAGCTTTCTTT. This codes for CASSLTGQGHTEAFF.

This clone appeared a single time. The chain uses TRBV6-6 and TRBJ2-5, with 7 bases that match TRBD1. This CDR3 is 13 amino acids long. Per germline, CDR1 MNHNY and CDR2 SVGAGI (reference sequence). The J segment lost 5 bases and the V segment lost 6 bases, leaving 6 bases of the junction unmatched. CDR3 DNA: TGTGCCAGCAGGGGACAGTCGAAGGAGACCCAGTACTTC. It is translated as CASRGQSKETQYF.

As regards this clone: The same CDR3 arises from other DNA sequences in this sample as well. The V call is TRBV5-1, the J call TRBJ1-2, with 8 nucleotides matching TRBD1. CDR3 size: 13 residues. After removal of 0 bases from V and 8 bases from J, the junction contained 3 bases not matched to a gene. Germline loops: CDR1 SGHRS, CDR2 YFSETQ. CDR3: CASSLGTGKGYTF. The CDR3 region has the DNA TGCGCCAGCAGCTTGGGGACAGGGAAGGGCTACACCTTC.

The genes are TRBV27 and TRBJ2-7, with TRBD1 matching over 9 bases. With 6 bases clipped from V and 3 bases from J, the junction kept 3 bases outside the gene matches. Germline lookup yields CDR1 MNHEY and CDR2 SMNVEV (reference sequence). This CDR3 comprises 13 residues. The CDR3 coding sequence is TGTGCCAGCAGCCCGGACAGGGGCTACGAGCAGTACTTC. This encodes CASSPDRGYEQYF.

The V gene is TRBV7-9, the J gene TRBJ1-6; 10 positions agree with TRBD1. V was clipped by 0 bases and J by 7 bases; unmatched bases: 6. The CDR3 has 17 amino acids. Germline V CDR1 and CDR2: SEHNR, FQNEAQ (reference sequence). The CDR3 sequence is CASSLANEDRGNSPLHF. In nucleotides, the CDR3 is TGTGCCAGCAGCTTAGCTAATGAGGACAGGGGGAATTCACCCCTCCACTTT.

The chain's CDR3 is CASSRDRDTEAFF. Here the CDR3 DNA reads TGTGCCAGCAGCCGCGACAGGGACACTGAAGCTTTCTTT. The chain recombines TRBV7-9 with TRBJ1-1; the match to TRBD1 covers 7 bases. The length of the CDR3 is 13 residues. The germline CDR1 and CDR2 sequences are SEHNR and FQNEAQ (reference sequence). Trimming at V came to 5 bases and at J to 3 bases, leaving 3 bases not matched to a gene. The full variable domain, its missing parts supplied by reference TRBV7-9 and TRBJ1-1, is DTGVSQNPRHKITKRGQNVTFRCDPISEHNRLYWYRQTLGQGPEFLTYFQNEAQLEKSRLLSDRFSAERPKGSFSTLEIQRTEQGDSAMYLCASSRDRDTEAFFGQGTRLTVV.

This clone was counted many times. V is TRBV7-2 and J is TRBJ1-1; 8 bases are a match to TRBD1. The V gene's germline CDR1 is SGHTA and CDR2 FQGNSA. The CDR3 runs to 15 residues. V lost 2 bases, J lost 8 bases, and 10 bases stayed unmatched. The CDR3 is CASSLSPGGRGEAFF. CDR3 in DNA: TGTGCCAGCAGCTTAAGTCCAGGGGGCCGAGGAGAAGCTTTCTTT.

The chain has TRBV29-1 and TRBJ2-7, with 10 bases lining up with TRBD1. The germline gives CDR1 SQVTM, CDR2 ANQGSEA. This CDR3 contains 17 residues. V shed 1 base and J 3 bases; nucleotides not matched to a gene: 12. CDR3 in DNA: TGCAGCGTTGAAGGATTATACCGGGACAGGGGTCTCTACGAGCAGTACTTC. Its translation: CSVEGLYRDRGLYEQYF.

J is TRBJ2-1 and V is TRBV5-1; possibly TRBD1 for D (6 bases). The V and J ends lost 4 bases and 1 base respectively, with 12 bases between them. This CDR3 region has 15 residues. Germline V gene lookup returns CDR1 SGHRS and CDR2 YFSETQ. This CDR3 is CASSALRGSYNEQFF. The CDR3 DNA reads as TGCGCCAGCAGCGCACTAAGGGGGTCCTACAATGAGCAGTTCTTC.

The gene calls are TRBV7-3 and TRBJ2-2, with 8 bases fitting TRBD1. CDR1 and CDR2 from the germline V gene are SGHTA and FQGTGA. CDR3 size: 17 residues. J gave up 3 bases and V 2 bases, and 8 bases lay outside the gene matches. The CDR3, as DNA: TGTGCCAGCAGCTTAGGGGGGACAGGAGTTTACACCGGGGAGCTGTTTTTT. Its translation is CASSLGGTGVYTGELFF. Filled out from reference TRBV7-3 and TRBJ2-2, the complete variable domain reads GAGVSQTPSNKVTEKGKYVELRCDPISGHTALYWYRQSLGQGPEFLIYFQGTGAADDSGLPNDRFFAVRPEGSVSTLKIQRTERGDSAVYLCASSLGGTGVYTGELFFGEGSRLTVL.

The rearrangement joins TRBV7-9 to TRBJ2-7; D possibly corresponds to TRBD2 (7 bases). The CDR3 has 18 residues. CDR1 SEHNR and CDR2 FQNEAQ come from the germline V gene (reference sequence). Trimming cost V 2 bases and J 3 bases, with 23 bases left between them. The DNA for the CDR3 is TGTGCCAGCAGCTTACCCCGTGTGGGGGGGGCAAGAATCTACGAGCAGTACTTC. Translating gives CASSLPRVGGARIYEQYF.

The chain couples TRBV7-2 to TRBJ2-3, with 13 positions matching TRBD2. Looked up from germline, CDR1 is SGHTA and CDR2 is FQGNSA. Unmatched junction bases numbered 7, after V lost 1 base and J lost 3 bases. The CDR3 consists of 18 residues. The chain's CDR3 is CASSLDGLAGALTDTQYF. CDR3 sequence (DNA): TGTGCCAGCAGCTTAGACGGACTAGCGGGGGCCCTAACAGATACGCAGTATTTT.

The J gene is TRBJ2-7, the V gene TRBV7-8, with a possible D match to TRBD2 (6 bases). Germline assignment: CDR1 SGHVS and CDR2 FQNEAQ. The V and J ends lost 5 bases and 3 bases respectively, with 8 bases between them. The CDR3 extends over 12 amino acids. This CDR3 is CASSTGLYEQYF. In nucleotides, the CDR3 is TGTGCCAGCAGCACGGGACTCTACGAGCAGTACTTC.

On this clone itself: Germline and junction disagree at one end, which may indicate a read error. This sample includes further DNA sequences coding for the same CDR3. This chain uses TRBV27 with TRBJ2-7; 7 bases align to TRBD1. This CDR3 spans 14 amino acids. Germline CDR1 MNHEY, CDR2 SMNVEV (reference sequence). For the CDR3, the DNA is TGCGCCAGCAGTTTACTTCAGGGGGTCTACGAGCAGTACTTC. Amino acid sequence: CASSLLQGVYEQYF.

V is TRBV21-1 and J is TRBJ2-1; the tabulated D call, TRBD1, remains unverified against the DNA. TRBV21-1 is a listed pseudogene. This CDR3 has 18 residues. CDR3 amino acids: CASSKAGVDREAYNEQFF. CDR3 coding DNA: TGTGCCAGCAGCAAAGCTGGGGTAGACAGGGAGGCCTACAATGAGCAGTTCTTC.

The rearrangement uses TRBV28 and TRBJ1-2; no clear D. This CDR3 comprises 12 residues. Deletions cut 6 bases from V and 5 bases from J, with 10 bases between. Looked up from germline, CDR1 is MDHEN and CDR2 is SYDVKM. The CDR3 loop reads CASSLPGYGYTF. CDR3 nucleotide sequence: TGTGCCAGCAGCCTCCCGGGTTATGGCTACACCTTC.

V is TRBV25-1 and J is TRBJ2-2; TRBD1 is a possible D gene (6 bases). The germline gives CDR1 MGHDK, CDR2 SYGVNS. Between the trimmed V and J ends, which lost 0 bases and 10 bases, there was a span of 15 bases. The length of the CDR3 is 15 residues. CDR3 protein: CASSEYGQSIEELFF. CDR3 in DNA: TGTGCCAGCAGTGAATATGGACAGAGTATAGAGGAGCTGTTTTTT.

DNA of the CDR3: TGCGCCAGCAGCTTGATTGGTGGGGCAGGCACAGATACGCAGTATTTT. Amino acids: CASSLIGGAGTDTQYF. V gene TRBV5-1 combines with J gene TRBJ2-3; D is perhaps TRBD1 (5 bases). The V gene's germline CDR1 is SGHRS and CDR2 YFSETQ. V was cut by 1 base and J by 1 base, with 13 bases left in between. The CDR3 consists of 16 residues.

The chain joins TRBV6-2 or TRBV6-3 to TRBJ2-1, with 8 positions matching TRBD2. The germline V gene encodes CDR1 MNHEY and CDR2 SVGEGT. The CDR3 totals 16 residues. J gave up 4 bases and V 1 base, and 6 bases lay outside the gene matches. As DNA, the CDR3 is TGTGCCAGCAGTTACTGGCCGGGACTAGATTACAATGAGCAGTTCTTC. It codes for CASSYWPGLDYNEQFF.

This clone was detected a few times. V usage is TRBV4-1 and J usage is TRBJ2-7; tentatively, D is TRBD1 (6 bases). V dropped 3 bases and J dropped 3 bases, with 9 bases sitting between them. Germline CDR1 reads MGHRA; CDR2 reads YSYEKL. The CDR3 spans 13 residues. The CDR3 DNA reads as TGCGCCAGCAGCCAGGGGGCAGGCTACGAGCAGTACTTC. This codes for CASSQGAGYEQYF.

This clone has only one observation. This chain connects TRBV7-2 to TRBJ1-1; D not resolved. The germline CDR1 and CDR2 sequences are SGHTA and FQGNSA. Trimming removed 0 bases at V and 4 bases at J, with 9 bases between. The CDR3 has 14 amino acids. The CDR3 protein is CASSLAGWATEAFF. The DNA of the CDR3 is TGTGCCAGCAGCTTAGCAGGATGGGCCACTGAAGCTTTCTTT.

The chain has TRBV15 and TRBJ1-6, with D hard to call. This CDR3 comprises 16 residues. V dropped 1 base and J dropped 6 bases, with 13 bases sitting between them. Germline V lookup: CDR1 LNHNV, CDR2 YYDKDF (reference sequence). The CDR3 DNA reads TGTGCCACCAGCAGAGGGGCATTCGCAATTAATTCACCCCTCCACTTT. Translated: CATSRGAFAINSPLHF.

V is TRBV4-2 and J is TRBJ1-1; 10 bases fit TRBD1. V was clipped by 4 bases and J by 6 bases; unmatched bases: 14. The CDR3 length is 17 residues. From germline, CDR1 is LGHNA and CDR2 YNFKEQ. The chain's CDR3 is CASSPRQGASVDAEAFF. In DNA, the CDR3 is TGTGCCAGCAGCCCGAGACAGGGGGCGTCGGTGGACGCTGAAGCTTTCTTT.

The chain couples TRBV19 to TRBJ2-7; 13 positions agree with TRBD2. The germline V gene encodes CDR1 LNHDA and CDR2 SQIVND (reference sequence). The ends lost 6 bases at V and 5 bases at J; junction bases unmatched: 7. The CDR3 runs to 15 residues. DNA for the CDR3: TGTGCCAGTAGCCGGACTAGCGGGGGTCTTAACGAGCAGTACTTC. Translation gives CASSRTSGGLNEQYF.

The chain combines TRBV11-2 with TRBJ1-6; the D gene is possibly TRBD1 (5 bases). The CDR3 has 11 amino acids. Trimming cost V 6 bases and J 18 bases, with 15 bases left between them. Germline CDR1 is SGHAT and CDR2 is FQNNGV. The CDR3 bases are TGTGCCAGCAGTATGGGGGGAGAGCGCCACTTT. It is translated as CASSMGGERHF.

In its sample, this clone was seen many times. The chain joins TRBV2 to TRBJ2-3, with TRBD2 as a possible D gene (5 bases). Deletions cut 7 bases from V and 2 bases from J, with 10 bases between. The CDR3 consists of 13 residues. Germline assignment: CDR1 SNHLY and CDR2 FYNNEI. CDR3 in DNA: TGTGCCAGCAACGGGGTGTACACAGATACGCAGTATTTT. Protein sequence: CASNGVYTDTQYF. Together with reference TRBV2 and TRBJ2-3, the CDR3 gives the full variable domain: EPEVTQTPSHQVTQMGQEVILRCVPISNHLYFYWYRQILGQKVEFLVSFYNNEISEKSEIFDDQFSVERPDGSNFTLKIRSTKLEDSAMYFCASNGVYTDTQYFGPGTRLTVL.

The J gene is TRBJ1-2, the V gene TRBV30; 10 bases match TRBD1. CDR3 size: 13 residues. J was trimmed by 14 bases and V by 2 bases; bases with no gene match: 11. Germline V lookup: CDR1 GTSNPN, CDR2 SVGIG (reference sequence). The CDR3: CAWSSGTGERGTF. The DNA of the CDR3 is TGTGCCTGGAGTTCCGGGACAGGGGAGAGGGGGACCTTC.

This clone showed up just a few times. CDR3 loop: CASSLTGTATNEKLFF. The DNA of the CDR3 is TGCGCCAGCAGCTTGACAGGGACAGCAACTAATGAAAAACTGTTTTTT. The J gene is TRBJ1-4, the V gene TRBV5-1, with 7 bases fitting TRBD1. The CDR3 runs to 16 residues. Germline-derived CDR1 and CDR2 are SGHRS and YFSETQ. Germline trimming cut 1 base from V and 0 bases from J; bases unmatched to any gene: 3.